A selection of T cell receptor beta chains follows, all from one sample in a study of T-cell reconstitution after alpha-beta-depleted transplantation in children. One entry per CDR3 protein results from TCRdb running MiXCR on the PCR reads. The table includes about 540,000 distinct CDR3 sequences, roughly 30% detected once. The specimen comprised PBMCs, sampled before TCRalphabeta/CD19-depleted stem cell transplant. The receptors derive from a boy less than two years old with Wiskott-Aldrich syndrome, due to receive a stem cell transplant. Both conserved end residues are part of each CDR3. The order of the fields is V gene, J gene, CDR3 length, CDR3 protein.

>TRBV10-1|TRBJ2-3|15
CASSEASGRLDTQYF
>TRBV5-1|TRBJ2-5|14
CASSTLAGTETQYF
>TRBV29-1|TRBJ1-2|14
CSVDRRQGGYGYTF
>TRBV15|TRBJ1-5|14
CATSRDSGNQPQHF
>TRBV20-1|TRBJ2-7|10
CSASDYEQYF
>TRBV30|TRBJ1-3|15
CAWAGTPVSGNTIYF
>TRBV18|TRBJ2-3|15
CASSPRVNAADTQYF
>TRBV5-1|TRBJ2-1|16
CASSFGREGQNNEQFF
>TRBV6-1|TRBJ1-5|15
CASREGERSNQPQHF
>TRBV27|TRBJ2-2|16
CASSFLQGPAGGELFF
>TRBV12-3/TRBV12-4|TRBJ1-6|14
CASSRGLGESPLHF
>TRBV29-1|TRBJ1-1|13
CSVVRPLNTEAFF
>TRBV9|TRBJ1-2|16
CASSVDPGQGWYGYTF
>TRBV20-1|TRBJ2-5|13
CSARPLVQETQYF
>TRBV20-1|TRBJ2-5|12
CSAPDRSWTQYF
>TRBV7-9|TRBJ1-1|12
CASSLALREAFF
>TRBV12-3/TRBV12-4|TRBJ1-5|14
CASSLRGGAQPQHF
>TRBV28|TRBJ1-1|15
CASSPVGFRNTEAFF
>TRBV30|TRBJ2-1|12
CAWRPGLAEQFF
>TRBV12-3/TRBV12-4|TRBJ2-7|14
CASSDRLAASEQYF
>TRBV12-3/TRBV12-4|TRBJ2-4|15
CASSFGGGAKNIQYF
>TRBV7-3|TRBJ2-1|14
CASSLSGKYNEQFF
>TRBV19|TRBJ1-2|12
CASRTGPYGYTF
>TRBV6-2/TRBV6-3|TRBJ2-1|19
CASSYPKPVTGWHTNEQFF
>TRBV20-1|TRBJ2-1|15
CSARPLVGSYNEQFF
>TRBV10-3|TRBJ2-1|18
CAISGTGKTSGQYNEQFF
>TRBV20-1|TRBJ1-5|16
CSARQGGEWSNQPQHF
>TRBV27|TRBJ2-1|16
CASSPLAGLSYNEQFF
>TRBV12-3/TRBV12-4|TRBJ2-3|17
CASSFERQRESTDTQYF
>TRBV20-1|TRBJ2-4|13
CSASPGAKNIQYF
>TRBV30|TRBJ2-3|14
CAWSVVGAVDTQYF
>TRBV24-1|TRBJ2-5|16
CATSDPTGEGRETQYF